A selection of T cell receptor beta chains follows, all from one sample in a study of cytomegalovirus exposure and HLA in healthy donors. Method: immunoSEQ multiplex PCR; TCRdb's copy keeps in-frame clones and lacks some. The sample includes under 200,000 clones, around 85% of them seen just once. Sequenced sample: PBMCs. All receptors come from a woman aged 30 to 39 in good health and CMV-seronegative. CDR3s include the opening cysteine and the closing phenylalanine or tryptophan. The D gene is left open where the match is weak. Clone size, where shown, is once, few, many, or a class for clones that have expanded.

TGTGCCAGCAGTGAGGCGGGGGTAGGAGGAAACACCATATATTTT	CASSEAGVGGNTIYF	TRBV6-1	.	.	TRBJ1-3
TGTGCCAGCAGCTTGCGGGGAGAGGGGGCCCAGCATTTT	CASSLRGEGAQHF	TRBV5-6	few	.	TRBJ1-5
TGTGCCAGTAGTCCTTGGACAGTCGATGATAGGGCCGGGGAGCTGTTTTTT	CASSPWTVDDRAGELFF	TRBV19	.	.	TRBJ2-2
TGTGCCAGCGGTCAGGGGCCCTACGAGCAGTACTTC	CASGQGPYEQYF	TRBV2	.	.	TRBJ2-7
TGTGCCAGCAGCGCCGGAGGAGAGCAGTACTTC	CASSAGGEQYF	TRBV28	.	.	TRBJ2-7
TGTGCCAGTAAGGGAGGCAGTCATAGCAATCAGCCCCAGCATTTT	CASKGGSHSNQPQHF	TRBV2	.	.	TRBJ1-5
TGTGCCAGCAGTCCAGGAGGGTTGTGGGAAAAACTGTTTTTT	CASSPGGLWEKLFF	TRBV27	.	.	TRBJ1-4
TGTGCCAGCAGTGAAGCGCTAAGGGGGAAAGCTTTCTTT	CASSEALRGKAFF	TRBV2	once	.	TRBJ1-1
TGCAGCGTAGACAGCCGACCTGGGGCCAACGTCCTGACTTTC	CSVDSRPGANVLTF	TRBV29-1	.	.	TRBJ2-6
TGTGCCAGCAGCACTTATGAGACCCAGTACTTC	CASSTYETQYF	TRBV7-2	.	.	TRBJ2-5
TGTGCCAGCAGCTTGTCATTACTAGCGGCCGGCGTGGAGCAGTACTTC	CASSLSLLAAGVEQYF	TRBV7-2	once	TRBD2	TRBJ2-7
TGTGCCTGGAGTTCGGTAACCTACGAGCAGTACTTC	CAWSSVTYEQYF	TRBV30	.	.	TRBJ2-7